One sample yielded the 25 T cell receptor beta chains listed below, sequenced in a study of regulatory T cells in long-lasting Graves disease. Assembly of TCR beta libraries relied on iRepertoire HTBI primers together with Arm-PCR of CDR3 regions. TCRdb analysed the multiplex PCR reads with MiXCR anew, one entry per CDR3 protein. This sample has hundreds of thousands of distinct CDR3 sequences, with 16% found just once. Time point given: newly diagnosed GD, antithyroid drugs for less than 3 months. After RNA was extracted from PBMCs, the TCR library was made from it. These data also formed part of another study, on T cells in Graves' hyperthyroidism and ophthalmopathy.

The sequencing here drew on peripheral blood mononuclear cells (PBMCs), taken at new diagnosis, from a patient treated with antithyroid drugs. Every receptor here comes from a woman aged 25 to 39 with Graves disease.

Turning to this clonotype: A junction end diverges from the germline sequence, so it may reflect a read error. The chain's CDR3 is CASSFRQGEQYF. The CDR3 region has the DNA TGTGCCAGCAGCTTTAGGCAGGGCGAGCAGTATTTT. This chain connects TRBV5-1 to TRBJ2-3; the D gene is possibly TRBD1 (5 bases). The CDR3 contains 12 residues. CDR1 is SGHRS and CDR2 is YFSETQ in the germline V gene.

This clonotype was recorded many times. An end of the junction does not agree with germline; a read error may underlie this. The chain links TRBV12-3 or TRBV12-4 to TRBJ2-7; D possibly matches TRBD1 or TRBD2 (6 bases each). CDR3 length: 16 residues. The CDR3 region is CASSLKGGGPSHEQYF. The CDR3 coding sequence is TGTGCCAGCAGTTTAAAGGGGGGTGGCCCCTCCCACGAGCAGTACTTC.

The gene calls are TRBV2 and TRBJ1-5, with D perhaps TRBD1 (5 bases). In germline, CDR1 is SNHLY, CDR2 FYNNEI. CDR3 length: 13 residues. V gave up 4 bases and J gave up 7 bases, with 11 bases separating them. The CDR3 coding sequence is TGTGCCAGCAGTGTCGGGGGAACCCAGCCCCAGCATTTT. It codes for CASSVGGTQPQHF.

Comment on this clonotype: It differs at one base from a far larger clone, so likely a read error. The CDR3 is CASSPPGLAGGGMVF. The CDR3 bases are TGTGCCAGCAGTCCACCGGGACTAGCGGGAGGGGGTATGGTCTTC. The V and J genes are TRBV3-1 and TRBJ2-1, with 16 bases aligning to TRBD2. The CDR3 spans 15 residues. The germline gives CDR1 LGHDT, CDR2 YNNKEL (reference sequence).

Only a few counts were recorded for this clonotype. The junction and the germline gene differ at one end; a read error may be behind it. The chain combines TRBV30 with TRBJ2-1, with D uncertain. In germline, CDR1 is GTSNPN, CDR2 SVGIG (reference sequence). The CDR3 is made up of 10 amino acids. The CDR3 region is CAWSSLKVVF. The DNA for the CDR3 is TGTGCCTGGAGTTCGCTAAAGGTTGTCTTC.

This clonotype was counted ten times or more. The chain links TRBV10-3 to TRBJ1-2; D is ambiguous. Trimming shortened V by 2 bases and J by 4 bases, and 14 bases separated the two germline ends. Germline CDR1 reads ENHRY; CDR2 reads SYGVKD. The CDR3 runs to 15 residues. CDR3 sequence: CAISEGLPWFYGYTF. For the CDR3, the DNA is TGTGCCATCAGTGAGGGGCTACCTTGGTTCTATGGCTACACCTTC.

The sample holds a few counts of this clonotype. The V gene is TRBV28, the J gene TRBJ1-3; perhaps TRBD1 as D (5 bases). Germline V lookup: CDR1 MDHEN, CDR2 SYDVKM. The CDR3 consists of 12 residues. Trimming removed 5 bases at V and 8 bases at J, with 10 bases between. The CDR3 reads CASSQRGYTIYF. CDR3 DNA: TGTGCCAGCAGTCAGCGGGGCTACACCATATATTTT.

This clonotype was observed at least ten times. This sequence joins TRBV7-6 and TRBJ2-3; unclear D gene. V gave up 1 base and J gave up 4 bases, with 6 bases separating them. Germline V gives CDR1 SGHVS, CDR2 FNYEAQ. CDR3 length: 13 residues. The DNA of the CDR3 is TGTGCCAGCAGCTTAGGACTCTCAGATACGCAGTATTTT. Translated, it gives CASSLGLSDTQYF.

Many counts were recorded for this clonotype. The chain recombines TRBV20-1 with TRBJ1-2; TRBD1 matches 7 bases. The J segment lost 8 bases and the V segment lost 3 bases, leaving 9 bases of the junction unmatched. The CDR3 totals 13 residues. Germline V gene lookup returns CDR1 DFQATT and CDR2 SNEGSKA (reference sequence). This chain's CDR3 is CSAREPTGIGYTF. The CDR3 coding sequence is TGCAGTGCTAGGGAACCGACAGGGATCGGCTACACCTTC.

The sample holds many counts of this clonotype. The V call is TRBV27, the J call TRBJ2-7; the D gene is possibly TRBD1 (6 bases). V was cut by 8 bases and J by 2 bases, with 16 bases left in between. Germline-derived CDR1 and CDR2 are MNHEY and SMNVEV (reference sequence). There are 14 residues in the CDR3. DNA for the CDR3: TGTGCCAGCGGAGCCGGGACAAAGGCCTACGAGCAGTACTTC. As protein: CASGAGTKAYEQYF.

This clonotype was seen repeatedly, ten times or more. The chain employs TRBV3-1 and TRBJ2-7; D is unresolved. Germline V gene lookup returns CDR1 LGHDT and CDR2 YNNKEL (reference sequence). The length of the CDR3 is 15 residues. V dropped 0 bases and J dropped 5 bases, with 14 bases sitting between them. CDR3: CASSQDRAGLDEQYF. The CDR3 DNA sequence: TGTGCCAGCAGCCAAGATCGGGCTGGGCTGGACGAGCAGTACTTC.

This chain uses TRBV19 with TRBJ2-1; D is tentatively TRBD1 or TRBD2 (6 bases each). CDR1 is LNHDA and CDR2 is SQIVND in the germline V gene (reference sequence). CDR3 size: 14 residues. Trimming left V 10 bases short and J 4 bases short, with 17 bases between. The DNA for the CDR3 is TGTGCCACACGTTTGGGGGCGGGATACAATGAGCAGTTCTTC. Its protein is CATRLGAGYNEQFF.

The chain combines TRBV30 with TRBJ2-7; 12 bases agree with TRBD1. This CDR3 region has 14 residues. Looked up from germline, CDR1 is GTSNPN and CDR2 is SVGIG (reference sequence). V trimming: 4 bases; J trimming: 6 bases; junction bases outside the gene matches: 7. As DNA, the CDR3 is TGTGCCTGGACCGTGGGGACAGGGGGCTCCGAGCAGTACTTC. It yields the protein CAWTVGTGGSEQYF.

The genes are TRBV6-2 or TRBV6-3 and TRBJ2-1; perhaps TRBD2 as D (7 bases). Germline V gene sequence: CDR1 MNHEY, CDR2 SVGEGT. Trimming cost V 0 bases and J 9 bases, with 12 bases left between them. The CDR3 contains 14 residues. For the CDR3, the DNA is TGTGCCAGCAGTTACTCTAGGGGGGAGGGTGAGCAGTTCTTC. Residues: CASSYSRGEGEQFF.

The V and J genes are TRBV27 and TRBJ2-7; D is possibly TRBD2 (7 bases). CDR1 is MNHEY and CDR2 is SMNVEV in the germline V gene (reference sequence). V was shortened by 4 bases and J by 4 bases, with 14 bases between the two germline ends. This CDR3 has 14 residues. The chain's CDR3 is CASSSAGASYEQYF. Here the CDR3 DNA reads TGTGCCAGCAGTTCGGCGGGGGCTTCTTACGAGCAGTACTTC.

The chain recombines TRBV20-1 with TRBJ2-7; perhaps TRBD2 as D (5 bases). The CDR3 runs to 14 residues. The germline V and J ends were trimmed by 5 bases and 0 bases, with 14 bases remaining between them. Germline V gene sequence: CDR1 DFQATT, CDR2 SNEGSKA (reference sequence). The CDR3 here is CSAVPGSISYEQYF. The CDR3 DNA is TGCAGTGCTGTCCCGGGATCTATCTCCTACGAGCAGTACTTC.

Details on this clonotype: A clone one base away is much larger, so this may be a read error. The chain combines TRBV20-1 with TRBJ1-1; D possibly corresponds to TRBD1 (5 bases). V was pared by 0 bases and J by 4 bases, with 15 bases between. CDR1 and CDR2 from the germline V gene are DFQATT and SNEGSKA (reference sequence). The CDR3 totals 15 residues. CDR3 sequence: CSARDQGAGRTEAFF. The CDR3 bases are TGCAGTGCTAGAGATCAGGGTGCAGGACGCACTGAAGCTTTCTTT.

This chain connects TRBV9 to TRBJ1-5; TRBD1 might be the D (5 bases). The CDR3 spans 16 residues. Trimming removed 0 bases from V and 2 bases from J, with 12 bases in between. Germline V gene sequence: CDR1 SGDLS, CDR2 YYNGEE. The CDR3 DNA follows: TGTGCCAGCAGCGTAGGCGAGGGGACTGGCAATCAGCCCCAGCATTTT. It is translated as CASSVGEGTGNQPQHF.

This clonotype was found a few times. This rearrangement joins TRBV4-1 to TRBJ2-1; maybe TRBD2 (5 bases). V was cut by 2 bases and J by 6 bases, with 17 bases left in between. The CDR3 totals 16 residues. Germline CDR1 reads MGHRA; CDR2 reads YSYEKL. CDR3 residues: CASSQTRGPKGNEQFF. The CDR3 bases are TGCGCCAGCAGCCAAACGCGCGGGCCAAAAGGCAATGAGCAGTTCTTC.

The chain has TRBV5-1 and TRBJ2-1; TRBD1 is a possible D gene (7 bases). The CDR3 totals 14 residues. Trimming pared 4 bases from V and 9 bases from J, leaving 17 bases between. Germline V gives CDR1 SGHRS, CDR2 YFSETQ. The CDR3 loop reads CASSRKPQGGEQFF. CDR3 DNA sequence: TGCGCCAGCAGCAGGAAGCCCCAGGGGGGTGAGCAGTTCTTC.

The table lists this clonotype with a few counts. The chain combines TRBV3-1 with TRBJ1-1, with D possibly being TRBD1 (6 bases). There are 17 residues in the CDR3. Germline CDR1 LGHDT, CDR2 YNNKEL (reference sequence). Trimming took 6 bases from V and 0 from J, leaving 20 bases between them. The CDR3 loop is CASRPGTPISMNTEAFF. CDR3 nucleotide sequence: TGTGCCAGCAGGCCCGGGACACCCATTTCCATGAACACTGAAGCTTTCTTT.

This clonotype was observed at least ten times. The CDR3: CASSSQGKNTEAFF. DNA of the CDR3: TGCGCCAGCAGCTCACAGGGGAAGAACACTGAAGCTTTCTTT. This chain connects TRBV5-1 to TRBJ1-1, with TRBD1 identical over 7 bases. Germline V gene sequence: CDR1 SGHRS, CDR2 YFSETQ. CDR3 length equals 14 residues. Trimming cost V 3 bases and J 1 base; bases outside gene matches: 3.

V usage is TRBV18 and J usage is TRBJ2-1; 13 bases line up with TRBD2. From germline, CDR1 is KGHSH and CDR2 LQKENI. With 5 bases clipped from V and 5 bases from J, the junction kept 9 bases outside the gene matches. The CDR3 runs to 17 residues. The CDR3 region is CASSKGTSGTGDNEQFF. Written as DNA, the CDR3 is TGTGCCAGCTCAAAAGGGACTAGCGGGACGGGGGACAATGAGCAGTTCTTC.

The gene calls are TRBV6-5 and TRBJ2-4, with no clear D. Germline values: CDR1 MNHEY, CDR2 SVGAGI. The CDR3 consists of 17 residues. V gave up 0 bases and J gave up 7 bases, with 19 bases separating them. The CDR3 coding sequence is TGTGCCAGCAGTTACTCTACCATGCAGTTCCTTTGGAACATTCAGTACTTC. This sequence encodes CASSYSTMQFLWNIQYF.

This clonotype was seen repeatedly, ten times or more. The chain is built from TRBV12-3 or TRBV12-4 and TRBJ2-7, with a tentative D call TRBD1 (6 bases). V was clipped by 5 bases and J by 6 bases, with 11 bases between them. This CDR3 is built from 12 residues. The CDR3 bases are TGTGCCAGCAGTCCCACAGGGACCGAGCAGTACTTC. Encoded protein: CASSPTGTEQYF.